The sequence of this T cell receptor (beta chain) was determined in a study of neurological immune-mediated disorders. The cDNA was generated by 5'RACE with 10-nucleotide random UMIs. The yield of each sequencing run was over 170 million TCR-beta sequences from 15-18 subjects. Via MiXCR, TCRdb re-called the 5' RACE reads, giving one row per CDR3 protein. The table lists 71,000 or so distinct CDR3 sequences, 4.5% to 6.5% of them singletons, with around 2.2% in the top ten. This CDR3 has 15 residues. V shed 2 bases, J shed 4 bases, and the junction held 4 bases outside the gene matches. From germline, CDR1 is LGHDT and CDR2 YNNKEL (reference sequence). This clonotype was seen many times. Preparation of the unsorted libraries drew on 2 million PBMCs stored at -80 C.

The sequenced material came from PBMCs. The chain joins TRBV3-1 to TRBJ2-7; 11 nucleotides align to TRBD2. The sequence came from a woman between 25 and 40 years old with multiple sclerosis. CDR3 sequence reads: CASSQTLAGEYEQYF. CDR3 in DNA: TGTGCCAGCAGCCAAACACTAGCGGGAGAATACGAGCAGTACTTC.